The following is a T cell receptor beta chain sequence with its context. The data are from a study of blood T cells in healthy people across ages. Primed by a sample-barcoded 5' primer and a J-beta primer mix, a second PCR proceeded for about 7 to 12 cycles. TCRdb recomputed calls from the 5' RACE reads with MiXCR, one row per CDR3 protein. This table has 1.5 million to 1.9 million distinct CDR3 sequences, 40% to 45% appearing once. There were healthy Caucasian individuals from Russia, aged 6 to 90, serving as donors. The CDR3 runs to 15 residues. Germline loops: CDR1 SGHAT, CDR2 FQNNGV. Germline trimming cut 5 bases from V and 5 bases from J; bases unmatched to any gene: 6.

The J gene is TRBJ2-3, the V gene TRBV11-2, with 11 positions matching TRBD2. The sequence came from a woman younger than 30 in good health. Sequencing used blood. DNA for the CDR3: TGTGCCAGCAGCAAAGTAGCGGGAGGGATAGATACGCAGTATTTT. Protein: CASSKVAGGIDTQYF.